These 10 T cell receptor beta chains share one sample of origin, sequenced in a study of shared clonotypes between healthy human individuals. This table comes from immunoSEQ multiplex PCR, and its TCRdb copy is limited to in-frame clones, with some not included. The sample yields 600,000 to 700,000 clones, about 80% seen once. The material sequenced was memory CD4+ T cells sorted from blood. Regarding subset: CD45RA-negative fraction. The receptors were sampled from a woman aged 25 to 39 in good health.

V usage is TRBV5-1 and J usage is TRBJ2-3, with TRBD2 as a possible D gene (6 bases). CDR1 and CDR2 from the germline V gene are SGHRS and YFSETQ. This CDR3 has 16 amino acids. V dropped 4 bases and J dropped 2 bases, with 17 bases sitting between them. Written as DNA, the CDR3 is TGCGCCAGCAGCCCGGGCGAGCTAGCGACCACAGATACGCAGTATTTT. The encoded protein is CASSPGELATTDTQYF.

To note about this clone: This may be a read error: a much more frequent sequence differs by one nucleotide. This chain connects TRBV11-2 to TRBJ1-2; D ambiguous. The germline V gene encodes CDR1 SGHAT and CDR2 FQNNGV. The CDR3 extends over 12 amino acids. The CDR3 region has the DNA TGTGCCAGCAGCGTTCGGCGTGGTGGCCACACCTTC. This translates into CASSVRRGGHTF.

This chain joins TRBV7-6 and TRBJ1-2; D remains unclear. The germline CDR1 and CDR2 sequences are SGHVS and FNYEAQ. The length of the CDR3 is 13 residues. V was clipped by 5 bases and J by 2 bases, with 9 bases between them. The DNA for the CDR3 is TGTGCCAGCAGCATTGACGGAAACTATGGCTACACCTTC. The encoded protein is CASSIDGNYGYTF.

Only a few counts were recorded for this clone. The chain has TRBV19 and TRBJ1-4; D gene uncertain. CDR1 and CDR2 (germline): LNHDA, SQIVND (reference sequence). V was clipped by 4 bases and J by 0 bases, with 6 bases between them. This CDR3 has 14 residues. In nucleotides, the CDR3 is TGTGCCAGTAGTAAGACGGCAACTAATGAAAAACTGTTTTTT. Encoded protein: CASSKTATNEKLFF.

The V and J genes are TRBV9 and TRBJ2-1; 8 bases map to TRBD1. Germline CDR1 reads SGDLS; CDR2 reads YYNGEE. The CDR3 is made up of 17 amino acids. V shed 4 bases and J 0 bases; nucleotides not matched to a gene: 9. The CDR3 coding sequence is TGTGCCAGCAGCTTCACATACAGGGGGAGCTCCTACAATGAGCAGTTCTTC. It translates to CASSFTYRGSSYNEQFF. The whole variable domain, remainder taken from reference TRBV9 and TRBJ2-1, is DSGVTQTPKHLITATGQRVTLRCSPRSGDLSVYWYQQSLDQGLQFLIQYYNGEERAKGNILERFSAQQFPDLHSELNLSSLELGDSALYFCASSFTYRGSSYNEQFFGPGTRLTVL.

This clone occurred a few times. The gene calls are TRBV5-1 and TRBJ2-7, with TRBD2 matching over 7 bases. Germline V gene sequence: CDR1 SGHRS, CDR2 YFSETQ. The J segment lost 2 bases and the V segment lost 10 bases, leaving 12 bases of the junction unmatched. The CDR3 length is 14 residues. CDR3: CASREAAPAYEQYF. CDR3 sequence (DNA): TGCGCCTCCCGGGAGGCGGCTCCGGCCTACGAGCAGTACTTC.

The genes are TRBV6-5 and TRBJ2-5; 8 bases line up with TRBD1. The junction had 5 bases not matched to a gene; V was cut back by 0 bases and J by 2 bases. Looked up from germline, CDR1 is MNHEY and CDR2 is SVGAGI. The CDR3 loop spans 16 amino acids. CDR3 DNA sequence: TGTGCCAGCAGTTACTCGACAGGGGCCGGACAAGAGACCCAGTACTTC. Its protein product is CASSYSTGAGQETQYF.

This clone was found a few times. V is TRBV19 and J is TRBJ1-5, with D unclear. Germline loops: CDR1 LNHDA, CDR2 SQIVND (reference sequence). V shed 0 bases and J shed 0 bases, with 3 bases lying between them. The CDR3 sequence is 14 residues long. CDR3 protein: CASSIDASNQPQHF. CDR3 sequence (DNA): TGTGCCAGTAGTATAGACGCTAGCAATCAGCCCCAGCATTTT.

On this clone itself: A far bigger clonotype differs at one base, so this is likely a read error. The sample has other DNA sequences that encode this CDR3 too. V and J are TRBV27 and TRBJ2-7; 9 bases are a match to TRBD1. The ends lost 6 bases at V and 2 bases at J; junction bases unmatched: 2. This CDR3 is built from 13 residues. Germline-derived CDR1 and CDR2 are MNHEY and SMNVEV (reference sequence). The DNA for the CDR3 is TGTGCCAGCAGACGACAGGGGGCCTACGAGCAGTACTTC. Protein product: CASRRQGAYEQYF.

The chain joins TRBV4-2 to TRBJ2-1, with 12 bases aligning to TRBD2. Losses at the gene ends were 2 bases for V and 4 bases for J; bases not matched to a gene: 6. Germline CDR1 is LGHNA and CDR2 is YNFKEQ. This CDR3 has 17 residues. CDR3 in amino acids: CASSQPPGLAGYNEQFF. The CDR3 DNA reads TGTGCCAGCAGCCAACCTCCGGGACTAGCGGGTTACAATGAGCAGTTCTTC.